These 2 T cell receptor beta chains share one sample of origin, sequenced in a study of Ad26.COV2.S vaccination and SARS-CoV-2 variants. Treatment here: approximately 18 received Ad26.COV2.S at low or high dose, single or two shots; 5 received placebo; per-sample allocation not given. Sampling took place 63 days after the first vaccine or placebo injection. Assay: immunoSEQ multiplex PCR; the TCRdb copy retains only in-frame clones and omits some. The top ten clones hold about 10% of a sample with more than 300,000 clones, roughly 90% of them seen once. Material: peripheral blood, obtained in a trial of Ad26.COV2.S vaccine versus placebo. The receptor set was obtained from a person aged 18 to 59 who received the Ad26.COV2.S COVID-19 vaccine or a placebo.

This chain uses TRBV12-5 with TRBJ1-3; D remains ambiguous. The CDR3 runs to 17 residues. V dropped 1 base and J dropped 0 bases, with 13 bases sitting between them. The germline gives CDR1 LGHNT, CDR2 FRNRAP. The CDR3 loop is CASGLAPGSHSGNTIYF. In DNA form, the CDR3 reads TGTGCTAGTGGTTTGGCCCCGGGATCTCACTCTGGAAACACCATATATTTT.

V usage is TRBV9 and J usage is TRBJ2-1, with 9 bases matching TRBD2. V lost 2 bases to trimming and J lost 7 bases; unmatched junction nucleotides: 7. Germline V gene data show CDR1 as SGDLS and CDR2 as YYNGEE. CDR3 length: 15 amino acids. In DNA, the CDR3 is TGTGCCAGCAGCGTCAGCGGGAGGTTCGAGAATGAGCAGTTCTTC. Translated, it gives CASSVSGRFENEQFF.